This TCR beta chain was obtained from a study of cytomegalovirus exposure and HLA in healthy donors. Primers for the PCR totalled 60 Vbeta and 13 Jbeta. Original methodology: There were around 78 million unique TCR beta chains by a later count, and around 10 million of them were shared. Repertoires were generated with immunoSEQ multiplex PCR, while TCRdb's copy carries only in-frame clones and drops some. The V and J calls and clone size were taken over from that table, and D and trimming were inferred from the DNA. The data hold about 130,000 clones, with 60% to 80% observed a single time. Germline V gene data show CDR1 as SGHDT and CDR2 as YYEEEE. This CDR3 contains 12 residues. The ends were cut back, 2 bases at V and 8 bases at J, with 7 bases in the middle. This clone was found a few times.

Sequences were obtained from PBMCs. The J gene is TRBJ1-4, the V gene TRBV5-6; no firm D call. This receptor was identified in a male donor in good health and CMV-seronegative. This chain's CDR3 is CASSFGEEKLFF. CDR3 nucleotide sequence: TGTGCCAGCAGCTTTGGGGAGGAAAAACTGTTTTTT.